This T cell receptor (beta chain) was identified in a study of shared clonotypes between healthy human individuals. The study, taken as a whole, reports: Represented genetic and exposure-history diversity was restricted by having few donors.

Naive CD45RA+ and memory CD45RA-negative subsets were split from CD4+ cells. Regarding this clone: What it binds is unknown.

Only in-frame clones appear in the TCRdb table, and some are missing; sequencing was by immunoSEQ multiplex PCR. The sample consists of approximately 1,500,000 clones, 95% to 99% of them appearing once. Germline V gene sequence: CDR1 SEHNR, CDR2 FQNEAQ (reference sequence). The CDR3 has 18 residues. With 3 bases clipped from V and 0 bases from J, the junction kept 13 bases outside the gene matches. The V call is TRBV7-9, the J call TRBJ2-7, with 8 bases matching TRBD2. The sequencing sample was made of naive CD4+ T cells sorted from blood. The sample's subset: CD45RA+ positively selected. The origin of this receptor is a man younger than 45 in good health. CDR3: CASSFHVGSGNSSYEQYF. The CDR3 DNA sequence: TGTGCCAGCAGCTTCCACGTCGGTAGCGGGAATAGCTCCTACGAGCAGTACTTC.